This TCR beta chain was sequenced during a study of cytomegalovirus exposure and HLA in healthy donors. Vbeta (60) and Jbeta (13) primers were used in the PCR. Measured with immunoSEQ multiplex PCR; TCRdb has only the in-frame clones, and not every one. The data show some 100,000 clones, roughly 88% seen once. General observations from the study: Trimming of TCR beta V- and J-genes showed a link, identified in a later analysis, to a missense DCLRE1C variant. The listing of 150 or so TCR beta chains classed them as cytomegalovirus-associated. The classifier, whose performance was assessed in both the original and validation cohorts, reportedly diagnosed cytomegalovirus status with high specificity and sensitivity. On later analysis, the bulk of CMV-associated TCR beta chains appeared to be HLA-restricted.

CDR1 is GTSNPN, CDR2 SVGIG, per germline (reference sequence). The length of the CDR3 is 13 residues. Losses at the gene ends were 6 bases for V and 1 base for J; bases not matched to a gene: 5. Of note for this clone: Antigen specificity is unknown.

The chain employs TRBV30 and TRBJ1-1; 7 bases align to TRBD1. This clonotype was sampled from a woman in her late teens or twenties in good health and CMV-seronegative. The sample was PBMCs. The CDR3 protein is CACSTGWNTEAFF. In DNA form, the CDR3 reads TGTGCCTGCTCGACAGGGTGGAACACTGAAGCTTTCTTT. The entire variable domain, with the rest obtained from reference TRBV30 and TRBJ1-1, is as follows: SQTIHQWPATLVQPVGSPLSLECTVEGTSNPNLYWYRQAAGRGLQLLFYSVGIGQISSEVPQNLSASRPQDRQFILSSKKLLLSDSGFYLCACSTGWNTEAFFGQGTRLTVV.